The entry below gives a single T cell receptor (beta chain) sequence along with its context. The clone's antigen remains unknown. Base qualities are missing; no much larger clone stands one base away. Trimming at the junction amounts to 1 base on V and 0 bases on J, and the germline ends lie 16 bases apart. Reading from cysteine to phenylalanine, the CDR3 counts 18 amino acids. Just the 54-base CDR3 DNA is kept, in frame starting at base 1. The germline V gene yields SGHVS for CDR1 and FQNEAQ for CDR2. The cohort was made up of around 720 healthy bone marrow donors. At the time of sampling, every cohort member was nominally healthy, though immune exposures that went unrecorded were likely present. The donor was CMV seropositive and was included in the group of some 290 seropositive cohort members. A peripheral blood sample was provided by each donor, and peripheral blood mononuclear cells were used for TCR beta sequencing. The Qiagen DNeasy Blood Extraction Kit was used to extract genomic DNA from the blood cell samples.

This sample was taken from a study of cytomegalovirus exposure and HLA in healthy donors (dated by TCRdb to between 2016 and 2019). In terms of the full investigation: According to an earlier analysis of a few hundred of the donors, 150 million to 200 million T cells yielded roughly 110 million unique TCR beta sequences and about 280 Gb of sequence data. About 320 gigabases of sequencing data and 80 million or so unique TCR sequences were included in an early release covering several hundred HLA-typed donors. Of the 350 to 400 genotyped donors, around 81% fell in the genetic ancestry cluster associated with self-reported Caucasian donors. The study aimed to test whether cataloging public T cell receptors could reveal signatures of past pathogen exposure. The study profiled the T cell repertoires of hundreds of subjects by immunosequencing and related them to cytomegalovirus serostatus. Along with the roughly 610-subject first cohort, a separate validation cohort of around 120 different subjects was used. To predict cytomegalovirus infection status, the study brought together high-throughput TCR immunosequencing, statistical association of individual TCRs with disease status, and machine learning. In a later analysis, previously published TCR beta repertoires from 670 or so donors were re-analyzed and high-resolution HLA genotyping was added so that TCR occurrence patterns could be studied. Rather than using new phenotypic data, the later analysis identified candidate immune exposures from TCR beta sequences and from how often those sequences occurred across donors. An earlier analysis of 587 of the donors used high-throughput TCR beta sequencing to judge whether each TCR beta V gene segment behaved as functional or pseudogenic. Donor age, sex, ethnicity and CMV serostatus were compiled together with the repertoire data. A later genetic analysis took genome-wide SNP genotypes for about 55% of the 666 donors and used that subset as a discovery cohort. Every discovery cohort repertoire had been produced on one sequencing platform. Class I and class II HLA loci were covered by the typing at four-digit resolution. The number of donors typed differed by locus, with about 620-630 for A, B, C, DRB1 and DQB1, over 500 for DQA1, 600 to 610 for DPA1, and around 430 for DPB1. Roughly 5 DR-DQ haplotypes were handled as single units for association and clustering, since linkage in the cohort was strong. Across 398 genotyped donors of the cohort, an average of about 220,000 unique TCR beta nucleotide sequences per donor were sequenced, and around 20% of those sequences were non-productive.

Library generation was performed with the immunoSEQ multiplex PCR assay. For the multiplex PCR, a mixture combining 60 forward primers for TCR Vbeta segments and 13 reverse primers for TCR Jbeta segments was used. The CDR3 region of rearranged TCR beta genes was amplified from genomic DNA by a multiplex PCR assay. Amplified TCR beta libraries were sequenced as 87-base-pair reads on the Illumina HiSeq System. The original pipeline was this. Across the 700 or so repertoires, a later analysis counted about 81 million unique TCR beta chains, roughly 11 million of which were shared by at least two donors. Raw reads were error-corrected and collapsed into unique sequences with a nearest-neighbor algorithm that merged closely related sequences to remove PCR and sequencing errors. Alignment of CDR3 sequences to IMGT reference sequences was used to assign V, D and J gene segments. Each retained sequence needed at least a six-nucleotide match to both a V gene segment and a J gene segment. Rearrangements were called productive when the CDR3 lacked stop codons and stayed in frame with V and J; all others were non-productive. CDR3 was defined according to IMGT convention as the region running from the second conserved V-encoded cysteine to the conserved J-encoded phenylalanine. The earlier analysis of some 600 of the donors excluded sequences that lacked an unambiguous match to a single V gene segment. An earlier analysis of a few hundred of the donors classified V segments as functional when productive rearrangements were above 56.7% and as segregating when the standard deviation between donors was above 5%. A statistical classification framework was built for diagnosing cytomegalovirus status from the catalog of TCR beta chain sequences. In a later analysis, TCR nucleotide sequences were compared against IMGT/GENE-DB human TR gene sequences so that V and J genes could be assigned. In a later analysis, CDR3 sequences and most-parsimonious VDJ recombination scenarios were assigned using the TCRdist pipeline. In a later analysis, each TCR beta chain was defined by its CDR3 amino acid sequence together with its V-gene family, and reads without a unique V-gene family were excluded. As a way to deal with suspected cross-contamination and a sequencing artifact, a later analysis dropped 640 or so nucleotide sequences that were highly shared and had low generation probability. For each public chain, a later analysis derived a clonal expansion index from normalized ranks of inferred template counts within each repertoire. Generation probabilities in a later analysis came from a VDJ recombination model fitted to out-of-frame rearrangements, and those results were checked against IGoR. Hypergeometric tests were used in a later analysis to score TCR-TCR, TCR-HLA and TCR-CMV co-occurrence, with a repertoire-size bias correction applied to the TCR pairs. A later analysis estimated false discovery rates by permuting HLA or CMV assignments 20 times. In a later analysis, co-occurring TCRs were grouped with DBSCAN, and TCRdist sequence similarity was added when clustering was performed within HLA-allele-positive subsets. Co-occurrence clustering excluded repertoires with fewer than 30,000 or more than 120,000 public chains, plus five with anomalous nucleotide sharing. Not all clones reach the TCRdb copy of this immuneACCESS table, which keeps in-frame sequences only. Checked studies attribute under half of the gap to unresolved V genes and leave the rest unexplained. V, J and clone size are taken as reported in that table, and D and trimming were inferred from the DNA itself. Present in this sample are 170,000 or so clones, about 78% of which were seen just once. About 13% of the sample belongs to the ten largest clones.

Overall results and qualifications from the work: The authors suggested that the approach could potentially be extended to other disease states and immunological phenotypes. Some IMGT-functional V segments, including TRBV6-2 and TRBV6-3, could not be told apart with the 87-base-pair reads, so those segments were excluded. Three of the identified cytomegalovirus-associated TCR beta chains were confirmed in vitro to be specific for cytomegalovirus antigens. Specific HLA alleles were associated with some 15,000 TCR beta sequences at a false discovery rate of 0.05 in a later analysis. Presence/absence analyses assumed roughly uniform sequencing depth across donors, an assumption that may not hold. In a later analysis, several top co-occurrence clusters were reported to appear linked to parvovirus B19, influenza, CMV and Epstein-Barr virus. An association between a missense DCLRE1C variant and V-gene and J-gene trimming of TCR beta chains was found in a later genetic analysis and replicated in an independent cohort. When HLA alleles, especially DR and DQ, strongly co-occurred, TCR associations were difficult to assign to individual alleles. Because counts were too low, about 15 rarely observed V segments, including chromosome 9 orphons, were left out of the earlier analysis of 587 of the donors. A cluster of highly shared sequence variants was judged likely to represent a technical artifact of the sequencing pipeline. A total of 150 to 200 TCR beta chains were listed by the study as associated with cytomegalovirus. Correlated functional status among segregating V segments might be attributable to linkage disequilibrium, but an unknown experimental factor could not be ruled out. Because HLA typing was unavailable for some donors at each locus, only the typed subset was used in association tests. In a later genetic analysis, fewer N-insertions in productive TCRs were reported among donors in an Asian-associated ancestry cluster than the approximately 670-donor mean. In an earlier analysis of around 500 of the donors, most TCR beta V segments appeared in productive rearrangements about 87% or about 30% of the time, broadly matching IMGT annotations. A later analysis found that TCR association rates varied across HLA loci, with DRB1 alleles showing the most associated TCRs and HLA-C alleles the fewest. Compared with equally common non-associated chains, HLA-associated TCR beta chains in a later analysis were more clonally expanded and had lower generation probabilities. While some public TCRs were present in many individuals, most TCR sequences turned up only very rarely across donors. The cohort was sequenced for TCR beta chains only, and without alpha or paired-chain data the features that could be detected were limited. In both the original and validation cohorts, the classifier was reported to diagnose cytomegalovirus status with high specificity and sensitivity. The only immune exposure information available for the cohort was CMV serostatus. A further reported finding was that TCR beta sequences accurately predicted the HLA-A and HLA-B alleles for most subjects in the first cohort. Most CMV-associated TCR beta chains appeared to be HLA-restricted in a later analysis, and the HLA associations seemed to be driven largely by CMV exposure.

Sequenced sample: PBMCs. The V and J segments used are TRBV7-8 and TRBJ1-3, with TRBD1 perhaps the D gene, on 5 matching bases. This sequence originates from a woman aged 45-65 years in good health and CMV-seropositive. The CDR3 has the sequence CASSLGVSGGVSGNTIYF. The bases read TGTGCCAGCAGCTTAGGAGTTAGTGGAGGGGTCTCTGGAAACACCATATATTTT.